The 32 T cell receptor beta chains listed next were all sequenced from one sample in a study of blood T cell repertoires in COVID-19. TCRdb's table, derived via immunoSEQ multiplex PCR, lists solely in-frame clones and lacks some. Among under 200,000 clones listed, roughly 81% were seen once. Sequenced: peripheral blood. The receptor set was obtained from a woman aged 45 to 65 with COVID-19, enrolled during active disease.

This clone was picked up one time. V is TRBV3-1 (or the pseudogene TRBV3-2) and J is TRBJ2-2; 8 bases fit TRBD2. Germline trimming cut 0 bases from V and 6 bases from J; bases unmatched to any gene: 9. The CDR3 loop spans 17 amino acids. Germline loops: CDR1 LGHDT, CDR2 YNNKEL (reference sequence). CDR3 in amino acids: CASSQESSGGLPGELFF. The CDR3 coding sequence is TGTGCCAGCAGCCAAGAATCCAGCGGGGGACTCCCCGGGGAGCTGTTTTTT.

The V call is TRBV4-2, the J call TRBJ2-3; TRBD2 is a possible D gene (6 bases). Germline CDR1 is LGHNA and CDR2 is YNFKEQ. The CDR3 consists of 16 residues. V lost 2 bases and J lost 6, with 18 bases in between. CDR3 sequence: CASSQRSAGLLDTQYF. CDR3 in DNA: TGTGCCAGCAGCCAACGTAGCGCGGGGCTCTTGGATACGCAGTATTTT.

The chain uses TRBV23-1 and TRBJ1-2, with 7 nucleotides matching TRBD1. Being an ORF, TRBV23-1 has a function that is uncertain. The CDR3 runs to 16 residues. V lost 3 bases and J lost 1; bases outside the gene matches: 8. The CDR3 DNA is TGCGCCAGCAGTCAGCCGGGACAGTGCGGTAACTATGGCTACACCTTC. Amino acid sequence: CASSQPGQCGNYGYTF.

The rearrangement uses TRBV19 and TRBJ1-1; perhaps TRBD1 as D (5 bases). CDR3 length equals 12 residues. Deletions cut 5 bases from V and 7 bases from J, with 11 bases between. The germline gives CDR1 LNHDA, CDR2 SQIVND (reference sequence). The DNA of the CDR3 is TGTGCCAGTAGTGGGTTTGACAGTGAAGCTTTCTTT. Translated: CASSGFDSEAFF.

The chain carries TRBV30 and TRBJ2-7; 7 bases map to TRBD1. Germline CDR1 reads GTSNPN; CDR2 reads SVGIG (reference sequence). The V and J ends lost 5 bases and 5 bases, in that order; junction bases with no gene match: 9. The CDR3 consists of 13 residues. CDR3 nucleotides: TGTGCCTGGGTGGGACAGCCACTTGACGAGCAGTACTTC. Amino acids: CAWVGQPLDEQYF.

V and J are TRBV5-1 and TRBJ2-1; 9 bases are a match to TRBD2. The CDR3 length is 16 residues. From germline, CDR1 is SGHRS and CDR2 YFSETQ. The V and J ends lost 0 bases and 7 bases, in that order; junction bases with no gene match: 8. The CDR3 nucleotides are TGCGCCAGCAGCTTGGAGGGGGAACTAGCGGGTAATGAGCAGTTCTTC. Amino acids: CASSLEGELAGNEQFF.

The gene calls are TRBV9 and TRBJ2-7; 7 bases line up with TRBD1. J lost 0 bases, V lost 3 bases, and 15 bases had no gene match. Germline V lookup: CDR1 SGDLS, CDR2 YYNGEE. The CDR3 consists of 18 residues. CDR3 DNA sequence: TGTGCCAGCAGCGCCGGGGATACAGGGGTACGGAGCTCCTACGAGCAGTACTTC. Translated, it gives CASSAGDTGVRSSYEQYF.

The V and J genes are TRBV7-9 and TRBJ2-1; 7 bases map to TRBD1. Germline CDR1 and CDR2: SEHNR and FQNEAQ (reference sequence). J lost 0 bases, V lost 5 bases, and 4 bases had no gene match. The CDR3 has 15 amino acids. CDR3 coding DNA: TGTGCCAGCAGCAAGACAGGGAGCTCCTACAATGAGCAGTTCTTC. It yields the protein CASSKTGSSYNEQFF.

The chain is built from TRBV7-3 and TRBJ2-3, with D maybe TRBD1 (6 bases). The CDR3 has 16 amino acids. V was pared by 4 bases and J by 2 bases, with 16 bases between. CDR1 is SGHTA and CDR2 is FQGTGA in the germline V gene. The chain's CDR3 is CASSSGQSLNTDTQYF. In DNA, the CDR3 is TGTGCCAGCAGCTCCGGACAGTCACTAAACACAGATACGCAGTATTTT.

The rearrangement joins TRBV15 to TRBJ2-1, with 11 nucleotides matching TRBD2. J gave up 8 bases and V 0 bases, and 9 bases lay outside the gene matches. This CDR3 region has 17 residues. CDR1 is LNHNV, CDR2 YYDKDF, per germline (reference sequence). Here the CDR3 reads CATSRERIAGGDYEQFF. The CDR3 DNA follows: TGTGCCACCAGCAGAGAAAGGATAGCGGGGGGGGACTATGAGCAGTTCTTC.

This clone was counted between two and nine times. J is TRBJ2-2 and V is TRBV10-3; D remains unclear. The CDR3 length is 16 residues. CDR1 and CDR2 from the germline V gene are ENHRY and SYGVKD. V was shortened by 3 bases and J by 1 base, with 12 bases between the two germline ends. CDR3 loop: CAISDLISRNTGELFF. CDR3 bases: TGTGCCATCAGTGATTTAATAAGTAGGAACACCGGGGAGCTGTTTTTT.

The rearrangement joins TRBV14 to TRBJ1-3; D not resolved. Trimming took 4 bases from V and 0 from J, leaving 13 bases between them. Looked up from germline, CDR1 is SGHDN and CDR2 is FVKESK. This CDR3 is built from 16 residues. Written as DNA, the CDR3 is TGTGCCAGCAGCCTTCAGGAGGTTATCTCTGGAAACACCATATATTTT. It is translated as CASSLQEVISGNTIYF. The full variable domain, completed using reference TRBV14 and TRBJ1-3, is EAGVTQFPSHSVIEKGQTVTLRCDPISGHDNLYWYRRVMGKEIKFLLHFVKESKQDESGMPNNRFLAERTGGTYSTLKVQPAELEDSGVYFCASSLQEVISGNTIYFGEGSWLTVV.

The chain joins TRBV7-3 to TRBJ1-6; 8 bases fit TRBD1. The CDR3 sequence is 15 residues long. Germline V gene sequence: CDR1 SGHTA, CDR2 FQGTGA. J was trimmed by 9 bases and V by 5 bases; bases with no gene match: 9. CDR3 nucleotide sequence: TGTGCCAGCAGCCCAACAACAGGGGGAGGTTCACCCCTCCACTTT. It codes for CASSPTTGGGSPLHF.

The chain couples TRBV11-2 to TRBJ2-3; 7 bases fit TRBD2. Per germline, CDR1 SGHAT and CDR2 FQNNGV. J lost 2 bases, V lost 3 bases, and 2 bases had no gene match. CDR3 size: 14 residues. CDR3 nucleotide sequence: TGTGCCAGCAGCTTCCGGGGGGTCACAGATACGCAGTATTTT. Protein: CASSFRGVTDTQYF. The whole variable domain, remainder taken from reference TRBV11-2 and TRBJ2-3, is EAGVAQSPRYKIIEKRQSVAFWCNPISGHATLYWYQQILGQGPKLLIQFQNNGVVDDSQLPKDRFSAERLKGVDSTLKIQPAKLEDSAVYLCASSFRGVTDTQYFGPGTRLTVL.

The chain joins TRBV27 to TRBJ2-5, with TRBD1 identical over 8 bases. The CDR3 runs to 16 residues. V trimming: 2 bases; J trimming: 5 bases; junction bases outside the gene matches: 10. The germline CDR1 and CDR2 sequences are MNHEY and SMNVEV (reference sequence). CDR3 in DNA: TGTGCCAGCAGTTTAACCCCAGACAGGGGAATCGAGACCCAGTACTTC. It yields the protein CASSLTPDRGIETQYF.

The chain links TRBV7-2 to TRBJ2-7; D unclear. The CDR3 runs to 15 residues. Germline assignment: CDR1 SGHTA and CDR2 FQGNSA. The V end was cut by 5 bases, the J end by 2 bases, with 16 bases between. The CDR3 sequence is CASSPGGQAPYEQYF. CDR3 nucleotide sequence: TGTGCCAGCAGCCCCGGCGGCCAAGCCCCCTACGAGCAGTACTTC.

This rearrangement joins TRBV7-3 to TRBJ1-1; no clear D gene. Trimming shortened V by 1 base and J by 0 bases, and 9 bases separated the two germline ends. The CDR3 contains 15 residues. The germline V gene encodes CDR1 SGHTA and CDR2 FQGTGA. The CDR3 reads CASSLRAALNTEAFF. DNA for the CDR3: TGTGCCAGCAGCTTAAGGGCAGCACTGAACACTGAAGCTTTCTTT.

The J gene is TRBJ2-1, the V gene TRBV14; 11 nucleotides match TRBD2. The V and J ends lost 0 bases and 4 bases, in that order; junction bases with no gene match: 5. This CDR3 has 17 residues. Germline V gives CDR1 SGHDN, CDR2 FVKESK. As DNA, the CDR3 is TGTGCCAGCAGCCAAGAGCGACTAGCGGGGTTTTACAATGAGCAGTTCTTC. This encodes CASSQERLAGFYNEQFF.

This chain connects TRBV7-9 to TRBJ2-5, with TRBD2 identical over 14 bases. Germline CDR1 reads SEHNR; CDR2 reads FQNEAQ (reference sequence). The CDR3 covers 17 residues. V lost 5 bases and J lost 5; bases outside the gene matches: 10. The CDR3 here is CASSPRTSGGRRETQYF. DNA of the CDR3: TGTGCCAGCAGCCCCCGGACTAGCGGGGGGAGGAGGGAGACCCAGTACTTC.

The chain couples TRBV5-1 to TRBJ2-7; TRBD1 matches at 8 bases. Losses at the gene ends were 2 bases for V and 4 bases for J; bases not matched to a gene: 5. The CDR3 totals 14 residues. Germline V gene data show CDR1 as SGHRS and CDR2 as YFSETQ. The CDR3 DNA reads TGCGCCAGCAGCTTTTCGGACAGGGTATACGAGCAGTACTTC. This encodes CASSFSDRVYEQYF.

The chain carries TRBV10-3 and TRBJ2-5, with TRBD1 matching over 10 bases. Germline V gene data show CDR1 as ENHRY and CDR2 as SYGVKD. There are 14 residues in the CDR3. The V and J ends lost 8 bases and 2 bases, in that order; junction bases with no gene match: 5. Here the CDR3 reads CAIGRDRGQETQYF. Written as DNA, the CDR3 is TGTGCCATCGGCCGGGACAGGGGACAAGAGACCCAGTACTTC.

This clone was observed once. This chain joins TRBV4-1 and TRBJ1-4, with D tentatively TRBD1 (5 bases). Germline CDR1 MGHRA, CDR2 YSYEKL. The length of the CDR3 is 15 residues. Between the trimmed V and J ends, which lost 3 bases and 6 bases, there was a span of 14 bases. In DNA form, the CDR3 reads TGCGCCAGCAGCCACCGTCTGCCGGGGGATGAAAAACTGTTTTTT. Translated, it gives CASSHRLPGDEKLFF.

For the CDR3, the DNA is TGTGCCAGCAGCCAAGGGTCGGGAGGGAACACTGAAGCTTTCTTT. Translated: CASSQGSGGNTEAFF. The V call is TRBV4-2, the J call TRBJ1-1; D not resolved. The CDR3 runs 15 residues. Looked up from germline, CDR1 is LGHNA and CDR2 is YNFKEQ. With 1 base removed from V and 1 base from J, the gap between germline ends came to 10 bases.

This clone was picked up one time. The rearrangement joins TRBV3-1 (or the pseudogene TRBV3-2) to TRBJ2-6, with a weak D call TRBD1 (5 bases). V dropped 7 bases and J dropped 12 bases, with 16 bases sitting between them. CDR3 length: 13 amino acids. The V gene's germline CDR1 is LGHDT and CDR2 YNNKEL (reference sequence). CDR3 sequence: CASTTRVGSVLTF. The CDR3 nucleotides are TGTGCCAGCACCACCAGGGTTGGGTCCGTCCTGACTTTC.

Remarks on this clone: The same CDR3 is also encoded by other DNA sequences in this sample. In nucleotides, the CDR3 is TGTGCCAGCCGGGGGGGAGGGGGGCGTCCCCTTGGGGATGAGCAGTTCTTC. This encodes CASRGGGGRPLGDEQFF. The J gene is TRBJ2-1, the V gene TRBV27; 8 bases agree with TRBD2. Germline V CDR1 and CDR2: MNHEY, SMNVEV (reference sequence). V lost 8 bases and J lost 8; bases outside the gene matches: 20. The CDR3 extends over 17 amino acids.

The gene calls are TRBV5-4 and TRBJ1-1; 7 bases line up with TRBD1. Trimming removed 4 bases from V and 5 bases from J; junction bases left unmatched: 14. There are 16 residues in the CDR3. CDR1 and CDR2 from the germline V gene are SGHNT and YYREEE (reference sequence). CDR3 in DNA: TGTGCCAGCAGCACTAGGACAGGCCCAATGGGTACTGAAGCTTTCTTT. Its translation: CASSTRTGPMGTEAFF.

This chain joins TRBV18 and TRBJ2-7, with 7 bases fitting TRBD1. Germline V lookup: CDR1 KGHSH, CDR2 LQKENI. The CDR3 runs to 13 residues. After removal of 3 bases from V and 3 bases from J, the junction contained 2 bases not matched to a gene. DNA of the CDR3: TGTGCCAGCTCACCGGGACAGAACTACGAGCAGTACTTC. This gives the protein CASSPGQNYEQYF. The full variable domain, its missing parts supplied by reference TRBV18 and TRBJ2-7, is NAGVMQNPRHLVRRRGQEARLRCSPMKGHSHVYWYRQLPEEGLKFMVYLQKENIIDESGMPKERFSAEFPKEGPSILRIQQVVRGDSAAYFCASSPGQNYEQYFGPGTRLTVT.

V is TRBV5-4 and J is TRBJ1-2, with a tentative D call TRBD1 (5 bases). The germline V gene has CDR1 SGHNT and CDR2 YYREEE (reference sequence). Trimming shortened V by 4 bases and J by 6 bases, and 19 bases separated the two germline ends. The CDR3 consists of 15 residues. CDR3 nucleotide sequence: TGTGCCAGCAGCAGACCTGGGGGGGGAGGGGATGGCTACACCTTC. Amino acid sequence: CASSRPGGGGDGYTF.

This clone showed up just once. The chain is built from TRBV27 and TRBJ2-1, with TRBD1 matching 7 bases. Trimming took 8 bases from V and 0 from J; bases not matched to a gene: 4. The CDR3 is 14 amino acids. CDR1 is MNHEY and CDR2 is SMNVEV in the germline V gene (reference sequence). The CDR3 loop reads CASSRQGSYNEQFF. The DNA of the CDR3 is TGTGCCAGCTCCCGACAGGGCTCCTACAATGAGCAGTTCTTC.

DNA for the CDR3: TGTGCCAGCAGCTTGGGCGGGAAGCAGTTCTTC. Encoded protein: CASSLGGKQFF. The chain couples TRBV7-2 to TRBJ2-1, with a tentative D call TRBD2 (6 bases). CDR1 is SGHTA and CDR2 is FQGNSA in the germline V gene. The CDR3 is made up of 11 amino acids. With 3 bases removed from V and 11 bases from J, the gap between germline ends came to 8 bases.

This clone was seen only once. The chain carries TRBV27 and TRBJ2-3, with 8 bases fitting TRBD2. The CDR3 consists of 16 residues. Germline CDR1 is MNHEY and CDR2 is SMNVEV (reference sequence). J lost 3 bases, V lost 1 base, and 6 bases had no gene match. CDR3 amino acids: CASSLFRGGRTDTQYF. The CDR3 bases are TGTGCCAGCAGTTTATTCCGGGGGGGCCGGACAGATACGCAGTATTTT.

This clone appeared a single time. V and J are TRBV5-1 and TRBJ2-3; tentative D call: TRBD2 (5 bases). Germline V gene sequence: CDR1 SGHRS, CDR2 YFSETQ. V was clipped by 0 bases and J by 5 bases, with 13 bases between them. CDR3 length: 15 residues. As DNA, the CDR3 is TGCGCCAGCAGCTTGGAGGGTCCCGAGGGAGATACGCAGTATTTT. It is translated as CASSLEGPEGDTQYF.